Shown below are 5 T cell receptor beta chains from a single sample sequenced in a study of glioma-infiltrating T cells after dendritic cell vaccination. The repertoire was sequenced with immunoSEQ multiplex PCR; TCRdb's copy has only in-frame clones and lacks some. The top ten hold around a tenth of the sample, which has roughly 60,000 clones, approximately 86% seen once. The time point here: after dendritic cell vaccination, including at tumor progression/relapse. Here the sequenced sample was blood, taken after dendritic cell vaccination. These receptors all stem from a human donor with glioblastoma.

This chain connects TRBV10-2 to TRBJ2-3, with D maybe TRBD2 (6 bases). Germline values: CDR1 WSHSY, CDR2 SAAADI. V was trimmed by 4 bases and J by 1 base, leaving 12 bases between them. CDR3 length: 15 amino acids. The CDR3 nucleotides read TGCGCCAGCAGTGTGGGTTCGGGGGGCACAGATACGCAGTATTTT. Its translation: CASSVGSGGTDTQYF.

The J gene is TRBJ2-2, the V gene TRBV5-1, with 14 bases identical to TRBD2. This CDR3 comprises 15 residues. CDR1 SGHRS and CDR2 YFSETQ come from the germline V gene. The trim removed 3 bases at V and 6 bases at J, leaving 1 base unmatched. CDR3 DNA: TGCGCCAGCAGCTCGACTAGCGGGAGGGCCGGGGAGCTGTTTTTT. Protein sequence: CASSSTSGRAGELFF.

The chain employs TRBV11-2 and TRBJ1-1; D is perhaps TRBD1 (5 bases). V shed 3 bases and J shed 3 bases, with 8 bases lying between them. The CDR3 extends over 13 amino acids. The germline V gene encodes CDR1 SGHAT and CDR2 FQNNGV. In nucleotides, the CDR3 is TGTGCCAGCAGCTTGACACAGGACACTGAAGCTTTCTTT. Translated: CASSLTQDTEAFF.

This chain uses TRBV11-2 with TRBJ1-4, with D perhaps matching TRBD1 (6 bases). From germline, CDR1 is SGHAT and CDR2 FQNNGV. The CDR3 covers 14 residues. Trimming pared 5 bases from V and 7 bases from J, leaving 14 bases between. CDR3 sequence (DNA): TGTGCCAGCAGCACAAGGACAGTAGGTGAAAAACTGTTTTTT. Amino acid sequence: CASSTRTVGEKLFF. Complete variable domain (other parts from reference TRBV11-2 and TRBJ1-4): EAGVAQSPRYKIIEKRQSVAFWCNPISGHATLYWYQQILGQGPKLLIQFQNNGVVDDSQLPKDRFSAERLKGVDSTLKIQPAKLEDSAVYLCASSTRTVGEKLFFGSGTQLSVL.

The rearrangement uses TRBV7-2 and TRBJ1-2; 10 nucleotides line up with TRBD1. Germline V lookup: CDR1 SGHTA, CDR2 FQGNSA. V lost 5 bases to trimming and J lost 9 bases; unmatched junction nucleotides: 6. This CDR3 has 13 amino acids. CDR3 DNA: TGTGCCAGCAGCCCGGGACAGGGGTTTCGCTACACCTTC. It encodes CASSPGQGFRYTF.